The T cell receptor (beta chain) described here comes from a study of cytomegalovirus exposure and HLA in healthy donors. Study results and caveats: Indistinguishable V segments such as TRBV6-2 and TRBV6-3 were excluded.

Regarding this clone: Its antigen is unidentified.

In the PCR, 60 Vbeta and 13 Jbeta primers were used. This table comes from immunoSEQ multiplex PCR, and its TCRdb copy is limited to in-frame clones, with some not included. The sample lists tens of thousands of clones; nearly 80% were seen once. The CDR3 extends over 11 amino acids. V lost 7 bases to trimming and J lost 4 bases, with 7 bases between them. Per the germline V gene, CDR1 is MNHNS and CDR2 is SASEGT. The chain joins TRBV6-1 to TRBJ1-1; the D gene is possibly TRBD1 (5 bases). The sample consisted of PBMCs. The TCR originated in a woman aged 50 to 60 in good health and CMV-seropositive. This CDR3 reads CASIGGTEAFF. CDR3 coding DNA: TGTGCCAGCATCGGGGGCACTGAAGCTTTCTTT.